The rows below give T cell receptor beta chains drawn from one sample of a study of a mutant IDH1 vaccine in newly diagnosed glioma. Here immunoSEQ multiplex PCR was the method, and the copy in TCRdb shows in-frame clones only, minus some. The data contain tens of thousands of clones, 84% of them singletons. No antigen is known for these receptors. The material sequenced was PBMCs, taken from a glioma patient whose treatment included an IDH1 peptide vaccine. These receptors all come from a woman aged 30 to 39 with glioma. Some clones in this sample may be carry-over from other donors' samples. Each CDR3 is given without its conserved first and last residue.

>TRBV2|TRBJ2-5
ATYGQGYETQY
>TRBV2|TRBJ2-7
ATGSPRANLYEQY
>TRBV6-6|TRBJ1-5
ASSYPPGMSNQPQH
>TRBV5-6|TRBJ2-1
ASSQGNEQF
>TRBV9|TRBJ2-1
ASSVVGNIEDEQF
>TRBV5-6|TRBJ1-1
ASSSSTGSMNTEAF
>TRBV13|TRBJ2-1
ASSFNGGAYNEQF
>TRBV4-1|TRBJ2-7
ASSQEGAGKAFIKQY
>TRBV4-2|TRBJ2-7
ASRPTGTSGSFEQY
>TRBV28|TRBJ1-1
ASSLGGAWMNTEAF
>TRBV4-1|TRBJ2-7
ASSQVLGRGQRITYEQY
>TRBV7-8|TRBJ1-1
ASSPRSPRYTEAF
>TRBV9|TRBJ2-5
ASSASWGQETQY
>TRBV27|TRBJ1-2
ASSLSSTYGYT
>TRBV2|TRBJ2-5
ASSRTPDVRVETQY
>TRBV6-5|TRBJ2-2
ASRPGQGHTGELF
>TRBV4-2|TRBJ2-7
ASSQTASYEQY
>TRBV2|TRBJ2-7
ASSLDRGHHEQY
>TRBV5-4|TRBJ2-7
ASSLGDRAGEQY
>TRBV7-2|TRBJ1-1
ASSPTPRVAAF
>TRBV29-1|TRBJ1-2
SVEDSNYGYT
>TRBV13|TRBJ2-2
ASSSSGRGTGELF
>TRBV28|TRBJ1-1
ASSFLLDEAF
>TRBV7-9|TRBJ2-7
ASSLERSASYEQY
>TRBV27|TRBJ2-7
ASSLSGLSYEQY
>TRBV5-8|TRBJ2-7
ASSPTYEQY